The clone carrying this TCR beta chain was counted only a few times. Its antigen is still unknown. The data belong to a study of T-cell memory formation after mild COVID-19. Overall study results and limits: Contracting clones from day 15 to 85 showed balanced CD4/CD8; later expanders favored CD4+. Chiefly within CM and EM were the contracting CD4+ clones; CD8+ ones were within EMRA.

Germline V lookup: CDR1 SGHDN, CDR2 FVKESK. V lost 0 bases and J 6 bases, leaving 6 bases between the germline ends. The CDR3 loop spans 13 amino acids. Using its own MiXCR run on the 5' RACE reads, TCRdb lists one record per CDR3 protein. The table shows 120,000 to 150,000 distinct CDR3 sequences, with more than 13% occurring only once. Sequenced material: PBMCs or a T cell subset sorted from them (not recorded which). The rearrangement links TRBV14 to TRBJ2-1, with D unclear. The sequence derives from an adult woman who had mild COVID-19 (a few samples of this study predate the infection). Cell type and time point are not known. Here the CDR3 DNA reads TGTGCCAGCAGCCAAGATAGCCCCAATGAGCAGTTCTTC. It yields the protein CASSQDSPNEQFF.